This T cell receptor beta chain comes out of a study of T cells after posttransplantation cyclophosphamide. Cells defined as naive were viable CD3+CD4+ or CD3+CD8+ and CCR7+CD45RA+CD45RO-CD95-CD27+CD28+. This related bone marrow graft donor gave peripheral blood on the day of marrow donation. Findings and limits, study-wide: Later post-transplant blood repertoires were often dominated by donor CD8+ memory clones. Recipient CMV seropositivity and CMV reactivation strongly tracked TRB clonality. TRB overlap between skin or GI tissue T cells and blood was limited.

In germline, CDR1 is SGHTA, CDR2 FQGNSA. The CDR3 runs 16 residues. V lost 4 bases and J lost 4; bases outside the gene matches: 6. A remark on this clone: Its antigen remains unknown.

Generated by immunoSEQ multiplex PCR, the TCRdb table keeps only in-frame clones and is missing some. The sample records tens of thousands of clones, approximately 98% being singletons. The receptor's source is a middle-aged man in good health, CMV-negative, and a related stem cell transplant donor. The chain combines TRBV7-2 with TRBJ2-7; 14 nucleotides match TRBD2. The material sequenced was naive CD4+ T cells sorted from PBMCs. CDR3 region: CASSSGLAGVRYEQYF. The CDR3 DNA follows: TGTGCCAGCAGCTCGGGACTAGCGGGAGTAAGATACGAGCAGTACTTC.